Below, 14 T cell receptor beta chains from the same sample are listed, as sequenced in a study of blood T cell repertoires in COVID-19. Measured with immunoSEQ multiplex PCR; TCRdb has only the in-frame clones, and not every one. The table lists roughly 38,000 clones, 80% to 90% of them singletons. Specimen: peripheral blood. The receptor source for this set is a man between 60 and 75 years old in a cohort sampled during active COVID-19.

The rearrangement joins TRBV4-1 to TRBJ2-7; 11 bases agree with TRBD2. Germline CDR1 MGHRA, CDR2 YSYEKL. The CDR3 has 15 residues. With 1 base clipped from V and 4 bases from J, the junction kept 3 bases outside the gene matches. Here the CDR3 reads CASSQGLAGSYEQYF. DNA for the CDR3: TGCGCCAGCAGCCAAGGACTAGCGGGATCATACGAGCAGTACTTC.

The rearrangement joins TRBV6-5 to TRBJ1-1; D is possibly TRBD1 (6 bases). Trimming removed 6 bases from V and 1 base from J, with 12 bases in between. CDR1 MNHEY and CDR2 SVGAGI come from the germline V gene. There are 14 residues in the CDR3. As DNA, the CDR3 is TGTGCCAGCAGGGGACACACTCGGAACACTGAAGCTTTCTTT. Amino acids: CASRGHTRNTEAFF.

V usage is TRBV5-5 and J usage is TRBJ2-7; 14 bases map to TRBD2. This CDR3 spans 15 amino acids. V gave up 6 bases and J gave up 7 bases; unmatched junction bases: 9. The germline gives CDR1 SGHKS, CDR2 YYEKEE (reference sequence). The CDR3 DNA sequence: TGTGCCAGCACCCCAAGCGGGACTAGCGGGAGAGAGCAGTACTTC. This encodes CASTPSGTSGREQYF.

The CDR3 nucleotides read TGTGCCAGCGCTGGGACAGAAAGCAATCAGCCCCAGCATTTT. Translating it yields CASAGTESNQPQHF. The chain joins TRBV2 to TRBJ1-5, with TRBD1 identical over 7 bases. Per germline, CDR1 SNHLY and CDR2 FYNNEI. The CDR3 covers 14 residues. V dropped 8 bases and J dropped 1; count of bases not matched to a gene: 5. Based on the CDR3 plus reference TRBV2 and TRBJ1-5, the full variable domain is EPEVTQTPSHQVTQMGQEVILRCVPISNHLYFYWYRQILGQKVEFLVSFYNNEISEKSEIFDDQFSVERPDGSNFTLKIRSTKLEDSAMYFCASAGTESNQPQHFGDGTRLSIL.

The chain carries TRBV11-2 and TRBJ1-3; maybe TRBD1 (5 bases). The CDR3 is 15 residues long. Germline V gene lookup returns CDR1 SGHAT and CDR2 FQNNGV. Trimming pared 0 bases from V and 4 bases from J, leaving 10 bases between. Here the CDR3 DNA reads TGTGCCAGCAGCTTAGAACAGGCCGTAGGAAACACCATATATTTT. Protein: CASSLEQAVGNTIYF.

The chain has TRBV7-2 and TRBJ2-7; 9 bases agree with TRBD1. The CDR3 runs 15 residues. Germline assignment: CDR1 SGHTA and CDR2 FQGNSA. V lost 5 bases and J lost 3; bases outside the gene matches: 8. The CDR3 nucleotides are TGTGCCAGCAGCCTCCGGGACAGGGAGGGCTACGAGCAGTACTTC. Protein product: CASSLRDREGYEQYF.

V is TRBV5-1 and J is TRBJ2-7, with D perhaps TRBD2 (5 bases). CDR1 is SGHRS and CDR2 is YFSETQ in the germline V gene. Trimming stripped 0 bases from V and 0 bases from J, with 7 bases between. The CDR3 runs to 14 residues. CDR3 in amino acids: CASSLGTSSYEQYF. The CDR3 DNA is TGCGCCAGCAGCTTGGGAACTAGCTCCTACGAGCAGTACTTC. Supplemented by reference TRBV5-1 and TRBJ2-7, the full variable domain reads KAGVTQTPRYLIKTRGQQVTLSCSPISGHRSVSWYQQTPGQGLQFLFEYFSETQRNKGNFPGRFSGRQFSNSRSEMNVSTLELGDSALYLCASSLGTSSYEQYFGPGTRLTVT.

The rearrangement uses TRBV2 and TRBJ2-2; D call uncertain. The CDR3 has 16 residues. Germline V gene lookup returns CDR1 SNHLY and CDR2 FYNNEI. Trimming removed 2 bases at V and 2 bases at J, with 12 bases between. The CDR3 DNA sequence: TGTGCCAGCAGTGAACCCCTCCACTACAACACCGGGGAGCTGTTTTTT. Its translation: CASSEPLHYNTGELFF.

The gene calls are TRBV7-2 and TRBJ2-5; TRBD2 matches at 8 bases. CDR1 SGHTA and CDR2 FQGNSA come from the germline V gene. V was pared by 2 bases and J by 5 bases, with 10 bases of the junction left unmatched. The CDR3 covers 16 residues. CDR3 in amino acids: CASSLNPAGGWETQYF. In DNA, the CDR3 is TGTGCCAGCAGCTTAAACCCCGCGGGAGGTTGGGAGACCCAGTACTTC.

V is TRBV5-1 and J is TRBJ2-3; D possibly corresponds to TRBD2 (6 bases). V lost 4 bases to trimming and J lost 4 bases, with 16 bases between them. The CDR3 runs 15 residues. CDR1 and CDR2 from the germline V gene are SGHRS and YFSETQ. The CDR3 loop is CASSRGTQRADTQYF. The CDR3 DNA reads TGCGCCAGCAGCCGGGGGACTCAGCGGGCAGATACGCAGTATTTT.

V and J are TRBV5-1 and TRBJ2-7, with D unclear. V lost 4 bases and J 0 bases, leaving 11 bases between the germline ends. The CDR3 spans 14 residues. The germline gives CDR1 SGHRS, CDR2 YFSETQ. The CDR3 spells CASSRVRYSYEQYF. The DNA of the CDR3 is TGCGCCAGCAGCCGGGTACGGTACTCCTACGAGCAGTACTTC.

The chain has TRBV4-2 and TRBJ1-1; tentatively, D is TRBD1 (5 bases). The germline CDR1 and CDR2 sequences are LGHNA and YNFKEQ. This CDR3 contains 15 residues. V was clipped by 1 base and J by 5 bases, with 14 bases between them. In DNA, the CDR3 is TGTGCCAGCAGCCAAGCCCTGGGGCAGGGAACTGAAGCTTTCTTT. Translation gives CASSQALGQGTEAFF.

The chain uses TRBV15 and TRBJ2-5; D is unclear. Trimming took 0 bases from V and 2 from J, leaving 7 bases between them. This CDR3 is built from 14 residues. Germline V gene data show CDR1 as LNHNV and CDR2 as YYDKDF (reference sequence). The CDR3 spells CATSRDSRQETQYF. CDR3 nucleotides: TGTGCCACCAGCAGAGATTCGAGGCAAGAGACCCAGTACTTC.

The chain couples TRBV10-3 to TRBJ2-5; weak D call: TRBD2 (5 bases). Trimming cost V 2 bases and J 3 bases, with 7 bases left between them. Germline assignment: CDR1 ENHRY and CDR2 SYGVKD. The CDR3 runs 13 residues. The CDR3 loop reads CAISEVSEETQYF. CDR3 nucleotides: TGTGCCATCAGTGAGGTTAGCGAAGAGACCCAGTACTTC.